This T cell receptor beta chain was recorded in a study of cytomegalovirus exposure and HLA in healthy donors. The CDR3 runs 12 residues. Trimming took off 5 bases at V and 3 bases at J, with 5 bases between the two ends. Germline V gene lookup returns CDR1 MNHEY and CDR2 SVGAGI. For this clone: As yet, its antigen is unknown.

Using immunoSEQ multiplex PCR, the repertoire was profiled, and TCRdb retains in-frame clones only, with some absent. The sample consists of approximately 120,000 clones, about 94% of them appearing once. The study drew the donors from its roughly 130-subject validation cohort, separate from the roughly 700-subject first cohort. General study results and limits: As confirmed in vitro, a few CMV-associated chains were specific for CMV antigens. The authors listed 150 or so TCR beta chains as cytomegalovirus-associated. There were some public TCRs occurring in many donors, but most TCR sequences were rare.

The genes are TRBV6-5 and TRBJ2-1; D is unresolved. Sequencing input: PBMCs. The origin of this receptor is a young woman in good health and CMV-seronegative. CDR3: CASSQNYNEQFF. The CDR3 DNA follows: TGTGCCAGCAGTCAGAACTACAATGAGCAGTTCTTC.